This is a list of T cell receptor beta chains from one sample in a study of graft-versus-host responses after intestinal transplantation. No antigen has been identified for these receptors. Only in-frame clones appear in the TCRdb table, and some are missing; sequencing was by immunoSEQ multiplex PCR. The sample lists fewer than 85,000 clones, 85% to 95% occurring once. The sequencing used unstimulated CD8+ T cells sorted from spleen or lymph node cells, collected before intestinal transplant. Receptors were obtained from a human donor who received an intestinal transplant. Both conserved end residues are part of each CDR3. The order of the fields is clone size, V gene, D gene, J gene, CDR3 DNA, CDR3 protein. A D gene is named only where the DNA matches it firmly. Clone size, where shown, is once, few, many, or a class for clones that have expanded.

size: .; V: TRBV15; D: TRBD1; J: TRBJ1-1; DNA: TGTGCCACCAGCCCTGGGGACAGGGCTTTTCCTGAAGCTTTCTTT; CDR3: CATSPGDRAFPEAFF
size: .; V: TRBV25-1; D: .; J: TRBJ2-7; DNA: TGTGCCAGCGGGACACCCTACGAGCAGTACTTC; CDR3: CASGTPYEQYF
size: .; V: TRBV7-9; D: TRBD2; J: TRBJ2-1; DNA: TGTGCCAGCAGCCCCATTGAGTTGCGGGAGATAAGCAATGAGCAGTTCTTC; CDR3: CASSPIELREISNEQFF
size: .; V: TRBV27; D: .; J: TRBJ2-5; DNA: TGTGCCAGCAGTTTAATTTTCGGACAAGAGACCCAGTACTTC; CDR3: CASSLIFGQETQYF
size: .; V: TRBV6-6; D: .; J: TRBJ1-5; DNA: TGTGCCAGCAGTTACCCAAGGCAGGCGGGACAGCCCCAGCATTTT; CDR3: CASSYPRQAGQPQHF
size: .; V: TRBV7-6; D: TRBD2; J: TRBJ2-2; DNA: TGTGCCAGCAGCTTAGAACTAGCGGGAGAGGGCACCGGGGAGCTGTTTTTT; CDR3: CASSLELAGEGTGELFF
size: .; V: TRBV7-2; D: .; J: TRBJ2-2; DNA: TGTGCCAGCAGCTTATGGCCCGGGGAGCTGTTTTTT; CDR3: CASSLWPGELFF
size: .; V: TRBV12-5; D: .; J: TRBJ2-1; DNA: TGTGCTAGTGGTTTGGAGGGGAATGAGCAGTTCTTC; CDR3: CASGLEGNEQFF
size: .; V: TRBV27; D: .; J: TRBJ2-5; DNA: TGTGCCAGCAGTCTCGGACAGTTTCAAGAGACCCAGTACTTC; CDR3: CASSLGQFQETQYF
size: .; V: TRBV5-6; D: .; J: TRBJ2-7; DNA: TGTGCCAGCAGCTTGGTTGGGAGCTCCTACGAGCAGTACTTC; CDR3: CASSLVGSSYEQYF
size: once; V: TRBV7-9; D: .; J: TRBJ1-2; DNA: TGTGCCAGCAGCCGAGCGGGGGATAGTAACTATGGCTACACCTTC; CDR3: CASSRAGDSNYGYTF
size: .; V: TRBV6-5; D: .; J: TRBJ1-2; DNA: TGTGCCAGCAGAGAGACAGGAACCCTCTATGGCTACACCTTC; CDR3: CASRETGTLYGYTF
size: .; V: TRBV27; D: TRBD1; J: TRBJ2-7; DNA: TGTGCCAGCAGTCCCGGGACAGGGGGCTACGAGCAGTACTTC; CDR3: CASSPGTGGYEQYF
size: .; V: TRBV28; D: TRBD1; J: TRBJ1-2; DNA: TGTGCCAGCAGTCCCGCATACAGGGGGCATGGCTACACCTTC; CDR3: CASSPAYRGHGYTF
size: .; V: TRBV6-5; D: .; J: TRBJ2-6; DNA: TGTGCCAGCAGTTCCCCAAGGGGAGCTGGGGCCAACGTCCTGACTTTC; CDR3: CASSSPRGAGANVLTF
size: .; V: TRBV14; D: TRBD2; J: TRBJ2-1; DNA: TGTGCCAGCAGCTCGCCGGGACTAGCTGATGAGCAGTTCTTC; CDR3: CASSSPGLADEQFF
size: .; V: TRBV5-1; D: TRBD2; J: TRBJ2-7; DNA: TGCGCCAGCAGCCCCCGATGGGCTAGCGGGAAGTTCCTCTACGAGCAGTACTTC; CDR3: CASSPRWASGKFLYEQYF
size: .; V: TRBV6-1; D: .; J: TRBJ2-5; DNA: TGTGCCAGCAGTGAACCCCTACCATTAAGTACCCAAGAGACCCAGTACTTC; CDR3: CASSEPLPLSTQETQYF
size: .; V: TRBV29-1; D: TRBD1; J: TRBJ2-1; DNA: TGCAGCGTTTGTTGGACAGGGGAGTACAATGAGCAGTTCTTC; CDR3: CSVCWTGEYNEQFF
size: once; V: TRBV7-9; D: .; J: TRBJ2-2; DNA: TGTGCCAGCAGCTTTGCATCCGGGGAGCTGTTTTTT; CDR3: CASSFASGELFF
size: .; V: TRBV28; D: .; J: TRBJ1-3; DNA: TGTGCCAGCAGTTGGTACGACTCGTTGTCTGGAAACACCATATATTTT; CDR3: CASSWYDSLSGNTIYF
size: once; V: TRBV4-1; D: TRBD1; J: TRBJ2-1; DNA: TGCGCCAGCAGCCACCGGGACAGGATCCTCGGCGAGCAGTTCTTC; CDR3: CASSHRDRILGEQFF
size: .; V: TRBV29-1; D: .; J: TRBJ1-1; DNA: TGCAGCGTTGATTCCGGGAACACTGAAGCTTTCTTT; CDR3: CSVDSGNTEAFF
size: .; V: TRBV15; D: .; J: TRBJ1-3; DNA: TGTGCCACCAGCACCAGGGTGGCTGGAAACACCATATATTTT; CDR3: CATSTRVAGNTIYF
size: once; V: TRBV2; D: .; J: TRBJ2-7; DNA: TGTGCCAGCAGTGAAGTAGGGGATGGGCCCCGCGGCGAGCAGTACTTC; CDR3: CASSEVGDGPRGEQYF
size: .; V: TRBV29-1; D: .; J: TRBJ2-2; DNA: TGCAGCGTTGAAGGGGGCCTCCACACCGGGGAGCTGTTTTTT; CDR3: CSVEGGLHTGELFF
size: .; V: TRBV18; D: .; J: TRBJ2-5; DNA: TGTGCCAGCTCACCCAGCCGGATGGAGACCCAGTACTTC; CDR3: CASSPSRMETQYF
size: once; V: TRBV10-1; D: .; J: TRBJ2-3; DNA: TGCGCCAGCAGTTTCTACCATGGGGATACGCAGTATTTT; CDR3: CASSFYHGDTQYF
size: .; V: TRBV30; D: .; J: TRBJ2-5; DNA: TGTGCCTGGAGGGCCTCGGGCTTCCAAGAGACCCAGTACTTC; CDR3: CAWRASGFQETQYF
size: .; V: TRBV21-1; D: .; J: TRBJ2-7; DNA: TGTGCCAGCAGCAAGGGACGGGACACCGGCTCCTACGAGCAGTACTTC; CDR3: CASSKGRDTGSYEQYF
size: .; V: TRBV27; D: TRBD2; J: TRBJ2-7; DNA: TGTGCCAGCAGTTTGGGAGGGAGGGCTTACTACGAGCAGTACTTC; CDR3: CASSLGGRAYYEQYF
size: .; V: TRBV2; D: TRBD1; J: TRBJ2-1; DNA: TGTGCCAGCAGCGTGACAGGGAGCTCCTACAATGAGCAGTTCTTC; CDR3: CASSVTGSSYNEQFF
size: .; V: TRBV29-1; D: .; J: TRBJ1-2; DNA: TGCAGCGTTGACCCAGAGTATGGCTACACCTTC; CDR3: CSVDPEYGYTF
size: .; V: TRBV7-6; D: TRBD1; J: TRBJ2-5; DNA: TGTGCCAGCAGCTTACGAGGACAGGGGATAGAGACCCAGTACTTC; CDR3: CASSLRGQGIETQYF
size: few; V: TRBV9; D: TRBD2; J: TRBJ2-2; DNA: TGTGCCAGCAGCGTCGGGGGGGATACCGGGGAGCTGTTTTTT; CDR3: CASSVGGDTGELFF
size: once; V: TRBV4-1; D: TRBD2; J: TRBJ2-7; DNA: TGCGCCAGCAGCCAAGACCCGACTAGCGGGGTCCAGAGCTCCTACGAGCAGTACTTC; CDR3: CASSQDPTSGVQSSYEQYF
size: once; V: TRBV27; D: .; J: TRBJ1-4; DNA: TGTGCCAGCAGTTTAGGGAAATCCCACGAAAAACTGTTTTTT; CDR3: CASSLGKSHEKLFF
size: .; V: TRBV27; D: .; J: TRBJ1-1; DNA: TGTGCCAGCAGTTTAAGTGGGTGGACTGAAGCTTTCTTT; CDR3: CASSLSGWTEAFF
size: .; V: TRBV18; D: .; J: TRBJ2-1; DNA: TGTGCCAGCTCACCGCGGGGGCTAGTTTCCTACAATGAGCAGTTCTTC; CDR3: CASSPRGLVSYNEQFF
size: .; V: TRBV28; D: .; J: TRBJ2-1; DNA: TGTGCCAGCAGCTATCTCTCCTACAATGAGCAGTTCTTC; CDR3: CASSYLSYNEQFF
size: .; V: TRBV4-1; D: .; J: TRBJ2-7; DNA: TGCGCCAGCAGCCAAGTAGACCCGACCTACGAGCAGTACTTC; CDR3: CASSQVDPTYEQYF
size: .; V: TRBV5-6; D: .; J: TRBJ2-7; DNA: TGTGCCAGCAGCTTGGAAGGAGCCTACGAGCAGTACTTC; CDR3: CASSLEGAYEQYF
size: .; V: TRBV4-1; D: TRBD2; J: TRBJ2-7; DNA: TGCGCCAGCAGCCGCACTAGCGGGATTGACGAGCAGTACTTC; CDR3: CASSRTSGIDEQYF
size: .; V: TRBV27; D: TRBD1; J: TRBJ1-2; DNA: TGTGCCAGCAGTTTATTAAGAGGGGGCGATGGCTACACCTTC; CDR3: CASSLLRGGDGYTF
size: .; V: TRBV21-1; D: .; J: TRBJ1-4; DNA: TGTGCCAGCAGCCAGTGTGAAAAACTGTTTTTT; CDR3: CASSQCEKLFF
size: .; V: TRBV5-1; D: .; J: TRBJ2-7; DNA: TGCGCCAGCAGCGCACGGGGCGAGCAGTACTTC; CDR3: CASSARGEQYF
size: .; V: TRBV27; D: TRBD1; J: TRBJ1-4; DNA: TGTGCCAGCAGTCTTGTTCCGGGACAGGGGCCAACTAATGAAAAACTGTTTTTT; CDR3: CASSLVPGQGPTNEKLFF
size: once; V: TRBV2; D: .; J: TRBJ2-7; DNA: TGTGCCAGCAGTGAAGCGCTCCTTGGGGGGAACTACGAGCAGTACTTC; CDR3: CASSEALLGGNYEQYF
size: .; V: TRBV9; D: .; J: TRBJ1-1; DNA: TGTGCCAGCAGCGAAGGGTTGGGGTTGACTGAAGCTTTCTTT; CDR3: CASSEGLGLTEAFF
size: .; V: TRBV7-9; D: TRBD2; J: TRBJ2-1; DNA: TGTGCCAGCAACCGAGTAGCGGGAACGGACAATGAGCAGTTCTTC; CDR3: CASNRVAGTDNEQFF
size: .; V: TRBV5-1; D: .; J: TRBJ2-3; DNA: TGCGCCAGCAGCTCCCGCGAGGCGCAGTATTTT; CDR3: CASSSREAQYF
size: .; V: TRBV27; D: .; J: TRBJ1-2; DNA: TGTGCCAGCAGAGAACCCGGATATGATGGCTACACCTTC; CDR3: CASREPGYDGYTF
size: .; V: TRBV5-6; D: .; J: TRBJ1-1; DNA: TGTGCCAGCAGCTTGGCCAGCCGGGGGAACACTGAAGCTTTCTTT; CDR3: CASSLASRGNTEAFF
size: .; V: TRBV9; D: TRBD2; J: TRBJ2-2; DNA: TGTGCCAGCAGCGAGGGACTAGCGGGACCCGGGGAGCTGTTTTTT; CDR3: CASSEGLAGPGELFF
size: .; V: TRBV18; D: .; J: TRBJ2-1; DNA: TGTGCCAGCTCACTAACCTTATGGCCTAGCGTCTACAATGAGCAGTTCTTC; CDR3: CASSLTLWPSVYNEQFF
size: .; V: TRBV27; D: TRBD2; J: TRBJ2-5; DNA: TGTGCCAGCAGCTACGTCTGGGCGGGAGATGGGACTCAAGAGACCCAGTACTTC; CDR3: CASSYVWAGDGTQETQYF
size: .; V: TRBV5-4; D: .; J: TRBJ2-3; DNA: TGTGCCAGCAGCTTACCCTCAGATACGCAGTATTTT; CDR3: CASSLPSDTQYF
size: .; V: TRBV27; D: .; J: TRBJ2-3; DNA: TGTGCCAGCAGTTTATCCCCATTTGGGAATACGCAGTATTTT; CDR3: CASSLSPFGNTQYF